This TCR beta chain was profiled in a study of OX40 agonist ivuxolimab in advanced cancers. As for the study in general: Patients received intravenous ivuxolimab every 2 weeks at 0.01 to 10 mg/kg. Cohort: about 82% men, mean age approximately 66, aged about 20 to 90. Treatment received earlier with anti-PD-1, anti-PD-L1 or anti-CTLA-4 agents was allowed, and roughly 40% had some.

The study sampled blood at baseline, cycle 4 day 1, and cycle 7 day 1. The CDR3 runs 15 residues. The repertoire was sequenced with immunoSEQ multiplex PCR; TCRdb's copy has only in-frame clones and lacks some. Of approximately 33,000 clones in the sample, approximately 86% were seen once. The sample consisted of CD4+ or CD8+ T cells sorted from blood, taken in a trial of the OX40 agonist ivuxolimab. The chain is built from TRBV12-2 and TRBJ1-1. TRBV12-2 is a listed pseudogene. This TCR derives from an adult with an advanced solid tumor such as melanoma, head and neck, liver or kidney cancer. The CDR3 nucleotides read TGTGCAAGTCGGCCCGGAGAGGGGATCTACACTGAAGCTTTCTTT. This sequence encodes CASRPGEGIYTEAFF.